The source of this T cell receptor (beta chain) is a study of shared clonotypes between healthy human individuals (dated by TCRdb to 2019 to 2021). Some background on the complete study: The cohort included three men and two women between 18 and 49 years of age. Per donor, three plates each were used for CD4 naive and CD4 memory, two for CD8 naive, and one for CD8 memory. The study deeply sequenced blood TCR repertoires of several healthy adults to estimate repertoire size and the extent of clonotype sharing between individuals. To increase sequencing depth and limit assay-specific biases, TCR repertoire library preparation and sequencing were carried out by different laboratories using diverse techniques. Between about 0.8 and 9 billion PBMCs per donor were obtained by leukapheresis. Here is what the overall study found, with its caveats: When a few donors were compared, the shared fraction of clonotypes was about 5.5% for naive CD4, approximately 3.3% for naive CD8, 2.3% for memory CD4, and 0.35% to 0.5% for memory CD8. Because the study included a small number of donors, the genetic and exposure-history diversity represented was limited. Sampling was restricted to blood, and TCR repertoires in tissue are likely to differ from TCR repertoires in blood. Clonotypes shared by all four sorted-subset donors showed higher generation probabilities than non-shared clonotypes. Rarefaction of sorted-subset datasets indicated incomplete sequencing despite the large sequencing depth. Pairwise subsampling led to the expectation that sequencing depth would affect the degree of clonotype sharing among donors. Naive subsets generally had larger estimated clonotype richness than memory subsets.

TCR CDR3 regions were amplified from genomic DNA by multiplex PCR using the deep immunoSEQ assay. Genomic DNA extracted from each cell subset was distributed evenly over all wells of several immunoSEQ 96-well plates, and each plate served as one replicate. For sorted subsets, each replicate PCR was loaded with around 200 ng genomic DNA, equivalent to 25,000 to 35,000 T cell genomes. Purified libraries were measured with a Qubit 3.0 fluorometer, size-checked on a Bioanalyzer 2100, and measured again with the KAPA Library Quantification kit. Each immunoSEQ 96-well plate was sequenced on its own single-read 150-cycle Illumina NextSeq 550 flow cell. On the authors' methods: Because the immunoSEQ output included only junctional sequences and no quality scores, the filtering could not be the same as the filtering used for full-length reads. To assign V/J genes and CDR3, sequences were annotated using PyIR, a Python wrapper for IgBLAST v1.9, with IMGT germline references. Reads with weak V/J assignments (E-value above 1e-6), missing CDR3, stop codons, out-of-frame junctions, or ambiguous translated residues were removed. V3J clonotypes were defined as sequences sharing the same inferred V gene, J gene, and CDR3 amino acid sequence. Percentage overlap between repertoires was computed as shared unique clonotypes divided by the size of the smaller repertoire. Three approaches were used to assess repertoire richness: RTK rarefaction, the Chao1 estimator, and Recon v2.1 estimates of unobserved clonotypes. OLGA was used to compute generation probabilities for all TCRbeta clonotypes that the gDNA method yielded from a handful of donors. Drawn from immuneACCESS, this table holds only the in-frame rearrangements with V and J called that TCRdb kept. Clones are partly lost; checked studies trace under half to an unresolved V gene and leave the rest unexplained. V and J calls and clone size are copied from that table; D and trimming were computed from the DNA. This sample gives about 1.1 million clones in total; about four fifths of them show up just once. Together, the top ten hold roughly 0.57% of the sample.

This clone was observed a few times. Its antigen is not yet known. Base qualities are not at hand, and no much larger clone is one base apart. According to the germline V gene, CDR1 reads KGHSH and CDR2 reads LQKENI. Relative to germline, V is missing 0 bases and J is missing 2 bases, with 15 bases of the junction outside any gene match. The CDR3 spans 19 residues, from the cysteine through the phenylalanine. This entry keeps only the CDR3 DNA: 57 bases, framed from base 1. Healthy HIV-negative adults with no recently reported acute infections or vaccinations were included as donors. All donors were Caucasian adults living in Nashville, Tennessee, USA. CD4+ T cells were enriched by magnetic negative selection, after which naive cells were positively selected on CD45RA and the negative fraction was taken as the memory subset. Blood was obtained by leukapheresis, after which PBMCs were separated by Ficoll-Histopaque density gradient centrifugation and cryopreserved in liquid nitrogen vapor phase. Analytical flow cytometry was used to check the purity and quantity of each magnetically sorted T cell population. From each sorted fraction, genomic DNA was isolated and quantified by UV absorbance on a Nanodrop 2000c.

The rearrangement combines TRBV18 with TRBJ2-7; a stretch of 8 junction bases matches TRBD2. The TCR was taken from a man between 18 and 29 years old in good health. Some clones in this sample may be carry-over from other donors' samples. Material: memory CD4+ T cells from PBMCs. In light of the paper, this sample's cell subset or site label describes: CD45RA-negative fraction. CDR3 sequence: CASSPPFENTAGATYEQYF. Here is the DNA: TGTGCCAGCTCACCACCATTCGAGAATACAGCGGGAGCGACCTACGAGCAGTACTTC.